The 5 T cell receptor beta chains reported below all come from one sample, sequenced in a study of vaccination effects on CD4 cells after COVID-19. No cognate antigen is known for these TCRs. Sequencing was performed with immunoSEQ multiplex PCR; in TCRdb, only in-frame clones are kept and a portion is missing. The profile shows more than 35,000 clones, 82% of them singletons. Before sequencing took place, the ViraFEST assay used viral peptide pools to expand antigen-specific CD4+ T cells. Scientists isolated CD4+ T cells after an approximately 11-day culture period ended. Each person got two doses of an mRNA SARS-CoV-2 vaccine, BNT162b2 or mRNA-1273. The sequences come from CD4+ T cells from PBMCs cultured with HCoV-NL63 spike peptides, collected after COVID-19 vaccination. Source of these receptors: a human donor who received a COVID-19 vaccine. Some clones in this sample may be carry-over from other donors' samples.

The chain couples TRBV28 to TRBJ1-2; possibly TRBD1 for D (6 bases). CDR1 and CDR2 (germline): MDHEN, SYDVKM. This CDR3 contains 11 residues. V lost 8 bases and J lost 9, with 13 bases in between. The DNA for the CDR3 is TGTGCCAGCGGGCAGGGGAAACGCTACACCTTC. It specifies CASGQGKRYTF.

This rearrangement joins TRBV5-6 to TRBJ2-1, with 7 positions matching TRBD2. Losses at the gene ends were 2 bases for V and 1 base for J; bases not matched to a gene: 3. This CDR3 has 15 residues. Germline loops: CDR1 SGHDT, CDR2 YYEEEE. CDR3 nucleotides: TGTGCCAGCAGCTTAATGCGGGGGTCCTACAATGAGCAGTTCTTC. Its translation: CASSLMRGSYNEQFF.

Of note for this clone: The sample holds other DNA sequences that translate to the same CDR3. The chain recombines TRBV9 with TRBJ1-1, with D unclear. Germline V gene lookup returns CDR1 SGDLS and CDR2 YYNGEE. The CDR3 loop spans 13 amino acids. The V end lost 2 bases, the J end lost 2 bases, and 7 bases lay between the germline ends. The CDR3, as DNA: TGTGCCAGCAGCGTTCGGCCAAACACTGAAGCTTTCTTT. Its protein is CASSVRPNTEAFF.

The chain carries TRBV7-2 and TRBJ2-3; 12 bases are shared with TRBD2. Germline V CDR1 and CDR2: SGHTA, FQGNSA. The length of the CDR3 is 16 residues. V lost 0 bases, J lost 5 bases, and 3 bases stayed unmatched. CDR3 DNA sequence: TGTGCCAGCAGCTTAGCGCTAGCGGGGGGGCGAGATACGCAGTATTTT. Encoded protein: CASSLALAGGRDTQYF.

The rearrangement joins TRBV18 to TRBJ1-2; 10 bases align to TRBD1. This CDR3 is 14 amino acids long. Germline V gene sequence: CDR1 KGHSH, CDR2 LQKENI. V lost 6 bases to trimming and J lost 0 bases; unmatched junction nucleotides: 1. CDR3 nucleotide sequence: TGTGCCAGCTCCGGGACAGGGGCTAACTATGGCTACACCTTC. Translated, it gives CASSGTGANYGYTF. The full variable domain, completed using reference TRBV18 and TRBJ1-2, is NAGVMQNPRHLVRRRGQEARLRCSPMKGHSHVYWYRQLPEEGLKFMVYLQKENIIDESGMPKERFSAEFPKEGPSILRIQQVVRGDSAAYFCASSGTGANYGYTFGSGTRLTVV.